This TCR beta chain originates from a study of T cell changes during pregnancy in multiple sclerosis. The CDR3 consists of 14 residues. Germline V gene data show CDR1 as SGHAT and CDR2 as FQNNGV. Trimming cost V 0 bases and J 7 bases, with 10 bases left between them. Measured with immunoSEQ multiplex PCR; TCRdb has only the in-frame clones, and not every one. The sample yields 56,000 or so clones, 90% seen once. The TCR was taken from a female donor in good health, enrolled as a control in a pregnancy study. This specimen consisted of peripheral blood, obtained in the first trimester of pregnancy. The rearrangement uses TRBV11-2 and TRBJ2-1, with D possibly matching TRBD2 (5 bases). CDR3 in amino acids: CASSLEWLANEQFF. CDR3 DNA sequence: TGTGCCAGCAGCTTAGAGTGGCTAGCAAATGAGCAGTTCTTC.